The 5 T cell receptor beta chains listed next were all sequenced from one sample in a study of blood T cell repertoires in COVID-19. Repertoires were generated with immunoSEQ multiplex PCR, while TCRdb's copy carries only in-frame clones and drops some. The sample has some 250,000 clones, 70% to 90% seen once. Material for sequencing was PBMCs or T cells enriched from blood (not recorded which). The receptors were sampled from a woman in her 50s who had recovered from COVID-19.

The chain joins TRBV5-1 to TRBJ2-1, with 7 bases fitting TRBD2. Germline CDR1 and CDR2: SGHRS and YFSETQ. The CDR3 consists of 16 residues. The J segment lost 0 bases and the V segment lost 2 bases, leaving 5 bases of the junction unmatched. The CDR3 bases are TGCGCCAGCAGCTTTTCACGGGGGGTCTCCTACAATGAGCAGTTCTTC. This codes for CASSFSRGVSYNEQFF.

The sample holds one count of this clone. DNA for the CDR3: TGTGCCAGCAGCGCAACGGGACAGGAGGACACTGAAGCTTTCTTT. Protein sequence: CASSATGQEDTEAFF. This chain joins TRBV16 and TRBJ1-1, with 8 bases fitting TRBD1. V lost 5 bases, J lost 3 bases, and 8 bases stayed unmatched. Germline V gene lookup returns CDR1 KGHSY and CDR2 FQNENV. This CDR3 has 15 residues.

CDR3 residues: CASSPTGRNSPLHF. The CDR3 DNA reads TGTGCCAGCTCACCGACAGGGCGGAATTCACCCCTCCACTTT. V is TRBV18 and J is TRBJ1-6; TRBD1 aligns across 7 bases. The V segment lost 3 bases and the J segment 7 bases; nucleotides outside the gene matches: 3. The CDR3 consists of 14 residues. Germline CDR1 is KGHSH and CDR2 is LQKENI.

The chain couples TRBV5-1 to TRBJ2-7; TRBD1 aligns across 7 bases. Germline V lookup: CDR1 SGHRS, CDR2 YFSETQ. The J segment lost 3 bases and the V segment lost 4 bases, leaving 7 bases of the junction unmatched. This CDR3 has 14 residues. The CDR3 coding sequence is TGCGCCAGCAGCGTTACAGGGGTCAACTACGAGCAGTACTTC. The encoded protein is CASSVTGVNYEQYF.

In DNA, the CDR3 is TGTGCCAGCAGCAGGGGGACAGGGGGTATCTATGGCTACACCTTC. It encodes CASSRGTGGIYGYTF. J is TRBJ1-2 and V is TRBV3-1 (or the pseudogene TRBV3-2); 11 nucleotides line up with TRBD1. Germline V gives CDR1 LGHDT, CDR2 YNNKEL (reference sequence). The J segment lost 4 bases and the V segment lost 5 bases, leaving 6 bases of the junction unmatched. This CDR3 contains 15 residues.